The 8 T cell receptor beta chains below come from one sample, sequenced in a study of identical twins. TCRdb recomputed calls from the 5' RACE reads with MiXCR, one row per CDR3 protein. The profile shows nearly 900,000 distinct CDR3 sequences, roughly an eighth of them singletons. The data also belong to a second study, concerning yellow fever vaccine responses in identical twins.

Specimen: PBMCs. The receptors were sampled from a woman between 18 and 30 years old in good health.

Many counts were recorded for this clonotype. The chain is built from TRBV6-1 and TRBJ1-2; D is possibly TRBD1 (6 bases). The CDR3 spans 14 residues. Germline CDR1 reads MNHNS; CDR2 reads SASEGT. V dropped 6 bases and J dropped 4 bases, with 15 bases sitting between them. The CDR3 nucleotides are TGTGCCAGCAGGGTCGGTCCACAGGGCTATGGCTACACCTTC. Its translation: CASRVGPQGYGYTF.

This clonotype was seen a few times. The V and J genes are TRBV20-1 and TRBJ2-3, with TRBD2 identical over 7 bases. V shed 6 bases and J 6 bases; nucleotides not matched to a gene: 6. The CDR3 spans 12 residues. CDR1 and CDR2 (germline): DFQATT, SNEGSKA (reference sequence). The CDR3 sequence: CSAKGRGDTQYF. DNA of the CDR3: TGCAGTGCGAAAGGGAGGGGTGATACGCAGTATTTT.

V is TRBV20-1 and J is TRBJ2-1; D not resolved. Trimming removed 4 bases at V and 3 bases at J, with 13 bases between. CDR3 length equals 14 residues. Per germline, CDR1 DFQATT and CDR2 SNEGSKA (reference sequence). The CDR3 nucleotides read TGCAGTGCTAAGGAGCCCCTAGTCTACAATGAGCAGTTCTTC. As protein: CSAKEPLVYNEQFF.

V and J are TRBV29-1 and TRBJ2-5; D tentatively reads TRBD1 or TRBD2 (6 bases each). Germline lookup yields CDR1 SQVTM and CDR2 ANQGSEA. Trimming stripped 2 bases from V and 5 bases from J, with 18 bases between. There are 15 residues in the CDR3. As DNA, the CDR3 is TGCAGCGTTGAAAAGGGCAGGGGAGGATTGGAGACCCAGTACTTC. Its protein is CSVEKGRGGLETQYF. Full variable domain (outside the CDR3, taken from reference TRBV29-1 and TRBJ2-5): SAVISQKPSRDICQRGTSLTIQCQVDSQVTMMFWYRQQPGQSLTLIATANQGSEATYESGFVIDKFPISRPNLTFSTLTVSNMSPEDSSIYLCSVEKGRGGLETQYFGPGTRLLVL.

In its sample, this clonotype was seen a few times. The chain's CDR3 is CASSQGRAGSFGNTIYF. The CDR3 DNA is TGTGCCAGCAGCCAAGGTCGGGCAGGGTCGTTCGGAAACACCATATATTTT. The gene calls are TRBV3-1 and TRBJ1-3; possibly TRBD1 for D (5 bases). The germline CDR1 and CDR2 sequences are LGHDT and YNNKEL (reference sequence). With 1 base removed from V and 4 bases from J, the gap between germline ends came to 17 bases. The CDR3 length is 17 residues.

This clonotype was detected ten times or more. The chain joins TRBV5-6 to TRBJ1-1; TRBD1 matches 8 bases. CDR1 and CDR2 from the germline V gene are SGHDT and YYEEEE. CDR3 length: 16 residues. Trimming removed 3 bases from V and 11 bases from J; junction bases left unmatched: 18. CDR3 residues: CASSSGGGELRIGAFF. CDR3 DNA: TGTGCCAGCAGCTCAGGGGGCGGGGAACTCCGAATCGGGGCTTTCTTT. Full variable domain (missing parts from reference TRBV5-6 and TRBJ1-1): DAGVTQSPTHLIKTRGQQVTLRCSPKSGHDTVSWYQQALGQGPQFIFQYYEEEERQRGNFPDRFSGHQFPNYSSELNVNALLLGDSALYLCASSSGGGELRIGAFFGQGTRLTVV.

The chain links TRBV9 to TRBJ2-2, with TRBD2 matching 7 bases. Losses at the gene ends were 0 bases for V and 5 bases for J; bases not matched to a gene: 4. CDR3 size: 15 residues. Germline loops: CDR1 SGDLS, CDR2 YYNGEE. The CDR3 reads CASSVVAGVTGELFF. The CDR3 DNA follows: TGTGCCAGCAGCGTAGTGGCGGGAGTTACCGGGGAGCTGTTTTTT.

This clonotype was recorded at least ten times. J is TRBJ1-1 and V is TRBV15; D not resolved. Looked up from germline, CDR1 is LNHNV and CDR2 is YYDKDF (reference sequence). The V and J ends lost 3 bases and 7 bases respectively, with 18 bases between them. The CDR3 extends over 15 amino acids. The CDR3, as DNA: TGTGCCACCAGCAGCGTTATTAAGGATCTTAGTGAAGCTTTCTTT. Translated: CATSSVIKDLSEAFF.